This is a list of T cell receptor beta chains from one sample in a study of blood T cell repertoires in COVID-19. The data were produced by immunoSEQ multiplex PCR, yet TCRdb's version contains in-frame clones alone and is incomplete. The data contain about 170,000 clones, approximately 86% of them singletons. The specimen was peripheral blood. All receptors derive from a man in his sixties or seventies with acute or convalescent COVID-19. Each CDR3 is given with its conserved first and last residue. Fields, in order: CDR3 DNA, CDR3 protein, V gene, clone size, D gene, J gene. A D gene is named only where the DNA matches it firmly. Expanded clones get a size class; other rows say once, few or many, or leave the size out.

CDR3 DNA: TGTGCCTGCGGGAGCTCTGGAAACACCATATATTTT; CDR3 protein: CACGSSGNTIYF; V gene: TRBV10-3; clone size: .; D gene: .; J gene: TRBJ1-3
CDR3 DNA: TGTGCCAGCAACACCGGAGGCAGGGGGGAGAACACTGAAGCTTTCTTT; CDR3 protein: CASNTGGRGENTEAFF; V gene: TRBV7-9; clone size: .; D gene: TRBD1; J gene: TRBJ1-1
CDR3 DNA: TGCGCCAGCAGTGAGCTGGCGGGGACGCAGTATTTT; CDR3 protein: CASSELAGTQYF; V gene: TRBV10-1; clone size: .; D gene: .; J gene: TRBJ2-3
CDR3 DNA: TGTGCCAGCAGTGGCGGGAGGTACTACAATGAGCAGTTCTTC; CDR3 protein: CASSGGRYYNEQFF; V gene: TRBV27; clone size: .; D gene: TRBD2; J gene: TRBJ2-1
CDR3 DNA: TGCGCCAGCAGTGAGTCGCGGGGATCTGAGACCCAGTACTTC; CDR3 protein: CASSESRGSETQYF; V gene: TRBV10-1; clone size: .; D gene: .; J gene: TRBJ2-5
CDR3 DNA: TGTGCCAGTAGTATTGGGGGGGGCACAGATACGCAGTATTTT; CDR3 protein: CASSIGGGTDTQYF; V gene: TRBV19; clone size: .; D gene: TRBD2; J gene: TRBJ2-3
CDR3 DNA: TGTGCCAGCAGTGACGTAGCAGGGACTGGAAACACCATATATTTT; CDR3 protein: CASSDVAGTGNTIYF; V gene: TRBV6-4; clone size: .; D gene: .; J gene: TRBJ1-3
CDR3 DNA: TGTGCCAGTAGTTACCTTGGAGTCAACAATGAGCAGTTCTTC; CDR3 protein: CASSYLGVNNEQFF; V gene: TRBV19; clone size: .; D gene: .; J gene: TRBJ2-1
CDR3 DNA: TGTGCCTGGAGTGTTGGGGCCCCTCAGCAGTTCTTC; CDR3 protein: CAWSVGAPQQFF; V gene: TRBV30; clone size: .; D gene: .; J gene: TRBJ2-1
CDR3 DNA: TGTGCCAGTAGAAGGGACAGGGTGCCGTTTGGCTACACCTTC; CDR3 protein: CASRRDRVPFGYTF; V gene: TRBV19; clone size: .; D gene: TRBD1; J gene: TRBJ1-2
CDR3 DNA: TGTGCTAGTGGTTCCACCACAGGGTCTGGCTCTGAAGCTTTCTTT; CDR3 protein: CASGSTTGSGSEAFF; V gene: TRBV12-5; clone size: .; D gene: .; J gene: TRBJ1-1
CDR3 DNA: TGTGCCAGCAGCCCCGGTTCGAACACTGAAGCTTTCTTT; CDR3 protein: CASSPGSNTEAFF; V gene: TRBV5-4; clone size: .; D gene: .; J gene: TRBJ1-1
CDR3 DNA: TGTGCCAGCAGCGTAAATCCGTGGGGGGGGACTAATGAAAAACTGTTTTTT; CDR3 protein: CASSVNPWGGTNEKLFF; V gene: TRBV7-2; clone size: .; D gene: .; J gene: TRBJ1-4
CDR3 DNA: TGTGCCAGCAGCTCACAGGGATACGAGCAGTACTTC; CDR3 protein: CASSSQGYEQYF; V gene: TRBV7-9; clone size: few; D gene: .; J gene: TRBJ2-7
CDR3 DNA: TGTGCCATCAGTGCTAGCGGGAGAATCTACGAGCAGTACTTC; CDR3 protein: CAISASGRIYEQYF; V gene: TRBV10-3; clone size: .; D gene: TRBD2; J gene: TRBJ2-7
CDR3 DNA: TGTGCCAGCAGCTCCCGGGACAGGGAAAGGGCCCATCAGCCCCAGCATTTT; CDR3 protein: CASSSRDRERAHQPQHF; V gene: TRBV7-9; clone size: .; D gene: TRBD1; J gene: TRBJ1-5
CDR3 DNA: TGTGCCAGCAGCTTAAGTTTTCGGCAGGGGGAGACCCAGTACTTC; CDR3 protein: CASSLSFRQGETQYF; V gene: TRBV7-2; clone size: .; D gene: .; J gene: TRBJ2-5
CDR3 DNA: TGTGCCAGCAGCTTTACCGGGGGGGCCGATCAGCCCCAGCATTTT; CDR3 protein: CASSFTGGADQPQHF; V gene: TRBV5-5; clone size: .; D gene: .; J gene: TRBJ1-5
CDR3 DNA: TGTGCCAGCAGTCCCATGACAGGCTATGGCTACACCTTC; CDR3 protein: CASSPMTGYGYTF; V gene: TRBV28; clone size: .; D gene: .; J gene: TRBJ1-2
CDR3 DNA: TGTGCCAGCACCCCCGCAGGGGCCCCTAGTGGCTACACCTTC; CDR3 protein: CASTPAGAPSGYTF; V gene: TRBV27; clone size: .; D gene: .; J gene: TRBJ1-2
CDR3 DNA: TGTGCCAGCAGCCCATCTTATAGTGCCGCAGAGACCCAGTACTTC; CDR3 protein: CASSPSYSAAETQYF; V gene: TRBV7-2; clone size: .; D gene: .; J gene: TRBJ2-5
CDR3 DNA: TGTGCCAGCAGTTGGGGACTTGGTCAGCCCCAGCATTTT; CDR3 protein: CASSWGLGQPQHF; V gene: TRBV6-2/TRBV6-3; clone size: .; D gene: .; J gene: TRBJ1-5
CDR3 DNA: TGTGCCAGCAGTTTACAGCAGCAAGAGACCCAGTACTTC; CDR3 protein: CASSLQQQETQYF; V gene: TRBV6-2/TRBV6-3; clone size: .; D gene: .; J gene: TRBJ2-5
CDR3 DNA: TGTGCCAGCAGTTTGGAGGGACTTCAGGGCTACACCTTC; CDR3 protein: CASSLEGLQGYTF; V gene: TRBV25-1; clone size: .; D gene: .; J gene: TRBJ1-2
CDR3 DNA: TGTGCCAGCAGCTATAAAGCTAACTATGGCTACACCTTC; CDR3 protein: CASSYKANYGYTF; V gene: TRBV6-5; clone size: few; D gene: .; J gene: TRBJ1-2
CDR3 DNA: TGTGCCAGCAGCCCCCCTGGACAGGGGGCTCAGCCCCAGCATTTT; CDR3 protein: CASSPPGQGAQPQHF; V gene: TRBV6-2/TRBV6-3; clone size: .; D gene: TRBD1; J gene: TRBJ1-5
CDR3 DNA: TGTGCCACCAGCAGACGAGGGACTAGCGGGAGTCTGGTAGGTGAGCAGTTCTTC; CDR3 protein: CATSRRGTSGSLVGEQFF; V gene: TRBV15; clone size: .; D gene: TRBD2; J gene: TRBJ2-1
CDR3 DNA: TGTGCCAGCAGCCAGGCGGGGACAGCCCACCAAGAGACCCAGTACTTC; CDR3 protein: CASSQAGTAHQETQYF; V gene: TRBV3-1/TRBV3-2; clone size: .; D gene: .; J gene: TRBJ2-5
CDR3 DNA: TGTGCCAGCAGTCCTCCGGGGGATCGGTCCTCTGAAGCTTTCTTT; CDR3 protein: CASSPPGDRSSEAFF; V gene: TRBV6-5; clone size: few; D gene: .; J gene: TRBJ1-1
CDR3 DNA: TGTGCCAGCCCATCGGCAGGGTCAGGGGACACTGAAGCTTTCTTT; CDR3 protein: CASPSAGSGDTEAFF; V gene: TRBV25-1; clone size: .; D gene: .; J gene: TRBJ1-1
CDR3 DNA: TGCAGCTGCGGGAAGATGACAGATACGCAGTATTTT; CDR3 protein: CSCGKMTDTQYF; V gene: TRBV29-1; clone size: .; D gene: .; J gene: TRBJ2-3
CDR3 DNA: TGTGCCAGCAGGGGCTGGGCATTGGGCTACACCTTC; CDR3 protein: CASRGWALGYTF; V gene: TRBV28; clone size: .; D gene: .; J gene: TRBJ1-2
CDR3 DNA: TGCAGTGCTAGTCGGCGGGATACCGAGCAGTACTTC; CDR3 protein: CSASRRDTEQYF; V gene: TRBV20-1; clone size: once; D gene: .; J gene: TRBJ2-7
CDR3 DNA: TGTGCCAGCATCCAAGGTCGACAGACGAACACTGAAGCTTTCTTT; CDR3 protein: CASIQGRQTNTEAFF; V gene: TRBV7-8; clone size: .; D gene: .; J gene: TRBJ1-1
CDR3 DNA: TGTGCCACCAGCAGGAGACAGTTTAACTATGGCTACACCTTC; CDR3 protein: CATSRRQFNYGYTF; V gene: TRBV15; clone size: .; D gene: .; J gene: TRBJ1-2
CDR3 DNA: TGTGCCACAAGGGGGGGCAGCGGAAGGTCCAATGAGCAGTTCTTC; CDR3 protein: CATRGGSGRSNEQFF; V gene: TRBV2; clone size: .; D gene: .; J gene: TRBJ2-1
CDR3 DNA: TGTGCCACCGCTACCTCCAGGACTAGCCAAGAGACCCAGTACTTC; CDR3 protein: CATATSRTSQETQYF; V gene: TRBV15; clone size: .; D gene: TRBD2; J gene: TRBJ2-5
CDR3 DNA: TGTGCCAGCAGAACTAGCGGGGGGGAGACAGATACGCAGTATTTT; CDR3 protein: CASRTSGGETDTQYF; V gene: TRBV25-1; clone size: .; D gene: TRBD2; J gene: TRBJ2-3
CDR3 DNA: TGCGCCAGCAGCGTGGAACAAAACACTGAAGCTTTCTTT; CDR3 protein: CASSVEQNTEAFF; V gene: TRBV5-1; clone size: .; D gene: .; J gene: TRBJ1-1
CDR3 DNA: TGTGCCAGCAGCTTGGTCGAGTACACAGATACGCAGTATTTT; CDR3 protein: CASSLVEYTDTQYF; V gene: TRBV5-5; clone size: .; D gene: .; J gene: TRBJ2-3